The clone carrying this T cell receptor beta chain was observed a single time. Its antigen is currently unknown. Original handling: Sample TCR counts, which ranged from roughly 20,000 to 750,000, had a median of approximately 95,000. TCRdb analysed the RACE reads with MiXCR anew, one entry per CDR3 protein. TCRdb's processing, not the authors' own work, is the source of the V and J calls. Here the sample spans some 180,000 distinct CDR3 sequences, around 20% being singletons. This sample is drawn from a study of human T cells and chemical hapten exposure. The study's findings and limits: Significantly more large CDR3 similarity clusters arose among expanded TCRs than among controls.

CDR1 and CDR2 from the germline V gene are SEHNR and FQNEAQ (reference sequence). Trimming removed 7 bases from V and 6 bases from J; junction bases left unmatched: 8. The CDR3 length is 14 residues. Documented time point: patch test 1, 2 weeks after DPC sensitization. The treatment denotes: therapeutic diphenylcyclopropenone sensitization with weekly scalp DPC. Each donor was an alopecia patient between 18 and 70 years of age who qualified for DPC. Material: whole blood, obtained in connection with sensitization to the hapten diphenylcyclopropenone (DPC). The rearrangement links TRBV7-9 to TRBJ2-2, with 7 bases aligning to TRBD2. This sequence originates from a woman in her forties or fifties with alopecia areata. Some clones in this sample may be carry-over from other donors' samples. Written as DNA, the CDR3 is TGTGCCAGCATCCTAGGGAGGGCGGCCGGGGAGCTGTTTTTT. This codes for CASILGRAAGELFF.